This TCR beta chain was captured by sequencing in a study of blood T cell repertoires in COVID-19. Study at large: Both acute and convalescent COVID-19 samples were obtained from the United States, Italy and Spain. PBMCs, B-cell-depleted T cells, or T cells provided the cDNA or gDNA that made up the material.

Seattle researchers signed up patients amid active infection and tracked them longitudinally. The CDR3 sequence is 15 residues long. The germline V gene has CDR1 MNHGY and CDR2 SVAAGI. The V end lost 8 bases, the J end lost 0 bases, and 14 bases lay between the germline ends. In the original analysis: Amplification from reference gene primers served as the basis for estimated nucleated cell counts. TCRdb's copy holds only in-frame clones and misses some; the assay was immunoSEQ multiplex PCR. Clonal size and the V and J genes are those of that table, whereas D and trimming came from the DNA. The data contain approximately 210,000 clones, about 82% of them singletons.

The chain has TRBV6-9 and TRBJ2-1, with a weak D call TRBD2 (6 bases). The receptor comes from a man aged 60 to 75 with COVID-19, enrolled during active disease. The source material was peripheral blood. CDR3 nucleotide sequence: TGTGCCAGCCTCTGGAGGGAGAGCTCCTACAATGAGCAGTTCTTC. Protein sequence: CASLWRESSYNEQFF.